This T cell receptor (beta chain) was sequenced in a study of blood T cell repertoires in COVID-19. Study-wide background: There were acute and convalescent COVID-19 samples, and they came from the United States, Italy and Spain. Sample material is recorded as cDNA or gDNA derived from T cells, B-cell-depleted T cells, or PBMCs.

Assay used: immunoSEQ multiplex PCR; TCRdb lists only in-frame clones, some missing. The table lists some 270,000 clones, around 90% of them singletons, with less than 2% in the top ten. The CDR3 contains 17 residues. Germline CDR1 SGHRS, CDR2 YFSETQ. V lost 4 bases, J lost 6 bases, and 16 bases stayed unmatched. Individuals aged roughly 18 to 95 years were recruited from about two dozen US areas. Sequencing input: PBMCs or T cells enriched from blood (not recorded which). The sequence derives from a woman aged 40 to 50 who had recovered from COVID-19. The gene calls are TRBV5-1 and TRBJ1-2; TRBD1 agrees at 9 bases. The CDR3 sequence is CASSPLTGGVGGDGYTF. The CDR3 nucleotides read TGCGCCAGCAGCCCTCTTACAGGGGGCGTGGGGGGAGATGGCTACACCTTC.